The 28 T cell receptor beta chains reported below all come from one sample, sequenced in a study of T cell responses to AZD1222 COVID-19 vaccine. The data were produced by immunoSEQ multiplex PCR, yet TCRdb's version contains in-frame clones alone and is incomplete. The sample consists of about 100,000 clones, approximately 90% of them appearing once. The material was peripheral blood, obtained 28 days after the second AZD1222 dose. The receptors come from an adult who received the AZD1222 COVID-19 vaccine.

V and J are TRBV6-1 and TRBJ2-1; D possibly corresponds to TRBD2 (6 bases). Trimming took 3 bases from V and 4 from J, leaving 13 bases between them. The CDR3 totals 15 residues. The germline V gene encodes CDR1 MNHNS and CDR2 SASEGT. The CDR3 DNA is TGTGCCAGCAGTGAGTTTAGCGGAGAGTACAATGAGCAGTTCTTC. Translated, it gives CASSEFSGEYNEQFF.

This sequence joins TRBV28 and TRBJ2-3; 7 positions match TRBD1. The CDR3 extends over 15 amino acids. Germline CDR1 and CDR2: MDHEN and SYDVKM. V trimming: 6 bases; J trimming: 2 bases; junction bases outside the gene matches: 8. CDR3 DNA: TGTGCCAGCAGCCTAGGGGGCCTAGACACAGATACGCAGTATTTT. Residues: CASSLGGLDTDTQYF.

This rearrangement joins TRBV11-2 to TRBJ1-4; TRBD1 is a possible D gene (5 bases). The CDR3 has 15 amino acids. Trimming pared 5 bases from V and 7 bases from J, leaving 17 bases between. In germline, CDR1 is SGHAT, CDR2 FQNNGV. The CDR3 loop reads CASSPGSGGGEKLFF. CDR3 nucleotide sequence: TGTGCCAGCAGCCCGGGGTCGGGGGGAGGTGAAAAACTGTTTTTT. Complete variable domain (other parts from reference TRBV11-2 and TRBJ1-4): EAGVAQSPRYKIIEKRQSVAFWCNPISGHATLYWYQQILGQGPKLLIQFQNNGVVDDSQLPKDRFSAERLKGVDSTLKIQPAKLEDSAVYLCASSPGSGGGEKLFFGSGTQLSVL.

The chain links TRBV6-5 to TRBJ1-1, with D hard to call. The CDR3 runs 13 residues. Per germline, CDR1 MNHEY and CDR2 SVGAGI. The germline V and J ends were trimmed by 0 bases and 1 base, with 3 bases remaining between them. The DNA for the CDR3 is TGTGCCAGCAGTTACTCCGCGAACACTGAAGCTTTCTTT. Translating it yields CASSYSANTEAFF.

The genes are TRBV24-1 and TRBJ2-3; the match to TRBD1 covers 8 bases. The CDR3 spans 13 residues. The germline V gene encodes CDR1 KGHDR and CDR2 SFDVKD. The V gene end was trimmed by 11 bases and the J gene end by 6 bases; junction bases not matched to a gene: 9. CDR3 nucleotide sequence: TGTGCCAGCGCACAGGGGGATAGGGATACGCAGTATTTT. It yields the protein CASAQGDRDTQYF.

The chain couples TRBV12-3 or TRBV12-4 to TRBJ1-4, with D maybe TRBD1 (6 bases). The ends were cut back, 6 bases at V and 4 bases at J, with 9 bases in the middle. The CDR3 is 13 amino acids. CDR3 DNA sequence: TGTGCCAGCAGCCGGGACAATAATGAAAAACTGTTTTTT. It yields the protein CASSRDNNEKLFF.

The chain links TRBV7-3 to TRBJ2-3; D unresolved. This CDR3 region has 11 residues. V was pared by 8 bases and J by 8 bases, with 11 bases between. Germline CDR1 SGHTA, CDR2 FQGTGA. CDR3 nucleotide sequence: TGTGCCAGCGGCGAGTTTCCTACGCAGTATTTT. It encodes CASGEFPTQYF.

This sequence joins TRBV3-1 (or the pseudogene TRBV3-2) and TRBJ2-7, with D tentatively TRBD2 (5 bases). This CDR3 contains 16 residues. Trimming shortened V by 4 bases and J by 2 bases, and 18 bases separated the two germline ends. Germline V CDR1 and CDR2: LGHDT, YNNKEL (reference sequence). CDR3 region: CASSPYTPGTTYEQYF. The CDR3 DNA is TGTGCCAGCAGCCCCTATACTCCGGGAACTACCTACGAGCAGTACTTC.

The chain carries TRBV2 and TRBJ2-7; D perhaps matches TRBD1 (5 bases). V was clipped by 6 bases and J by 2 bases, with 11 bases between them. This CDR3 is built from 13 residues. Germline loops: CDR1 SNHLY, CDR2 FYNNEI. CDR3 coding DNA: TGTGCCAGCAGCAGACAGACCGCCTACGAGCAGTACTTC. It codes for CASSRQTAYEQYF.

The rearrangement joins TRBV7-6 to TRBJ2-3; TRBD1 matches at 7 bases. Germline loops: CDR1 SGHVS, CDR2 FNYEAQ. The CDR3 runs 18 residues. The trim removed 1 base at V and 0 bases at J, leaving 10 bases unmatched. CDR3 in amino acids: CASSLGDSMGTSTDTQYF. The CDR3 bases are TGTGCCAGCAGCTTAGGGGACAGTATGGGAACAAGCACAGATACGCAGTATTTT.

CDR3 loop: CASRATGSAGYTF. Written as DNA, the CDR3 is TGTGCCAGCAGAGCAACAGGGTCTGCTGGCTACACCTTC. J is TRBJ1-2 and V is TRBV28, with D maybe TRBD1 (6 bases). Trimming pared 6 bases from V and 7 bases from J, leaving 15 bases between. CDR1 MDHEN and CDR2 SYDVKM come from the germline V gene. The CDR3 length is 13 residues.

The rearrangement uses TRBV2 and TRBJ1-5; no definite D call. CDR3 size: 14 residues. V was cut by 9 bases and J by 1 base, with 13 bases left in between. CDR1 and CDR2 (germline): SNHLY, FYNNEI. This chain's CDR3 is CASGEALSNQPQHF. DNA of the CDR3: TGTGCCAGTGGGGAGGCATTAAGCAATCAGCCCCAGCATTTT.

The chain joins TRBV19 to TRBJ2-5; D unclear. This CDR3 has 12 amino acids. Germline lookup yields CDR1 LNHDA and CDR2 SQIVND (reference sequence). V lost 5 bases, J lost 2 bases, and 6 bases lay in between. In DNA, the CDR3 is TGTGCCAGTAGTCCGCGACAAGAGACCCAGTACTTC. Translated: CASSPRQETQYF.

The chain couples TRBV14 to TRBJ1-1; no firm D call. The CDR3 runs 13 residues. V lost 4 bases to trimming and J lost 0 bases, with 6 bases between them. Looked up from germline, CDR1 is SGHDN and CDR2 is FVKESK. The CDR3 here is CASSPNMNTEAFF. The DNA of the CDR3 is TGTGCCAGCAGCCCTAATATGAACACTGAAGCTTTCTTT.

The chain has TRBV5-1 and TRBJ1-1, with TRBD1 as a possible D gene (5 bases). V was pared by 2 bases and J by 2 bases, with 19 bases between. The CDR3 has 17 amino acids. Germline V lookup: CDR1 SGHRS, CDR2 YFSETQ. The CDR3 region is CASSFNAGGEGNTEAFF. The CDR3 nucleotides are TGCGCCAGCAGCTTCAATGCGGGAGGGGAGGGCAACACTGAAGCTTTCTTT.

This chain connects TRBV7-6 to TRBJ2-1, with 12 bases fitting TRBD2. With 5 bases clipped from V and 5 bases from J, the junction kept 4 bases outside the gene matches. The CDR3 has 15 amino acids. Germline-derived CDR1 and CDR2 are SGHVS and FNYEAQ. The DNA of the CDR3 is TGTGCCAGCAGCACGACTAGCGGGAGTAACAATGAGCAGTTCTTC. Amino acid sequence: CASSTTSGSNNEQFF.

The chain recombines TRBV29-1 with TRBJ2-2, with D perhaps TRBD2 (6 bases). V lost 4 bases, J lost 4 bases, and 19 bases lay in between. The CDR3 extends over 16 amino acids. CDR1 is SQVTM and CDR2 is ANQGSEA in the germline V gene. The CDR3: CSVGSRGGSGTGELFF. The CDR3 nucleotides are TGCAGCGTTGGGTCCCGAGGAGGGTCTGGCACCGGGGAGCTGTTTTTT.

Written as DNA, the CDR3 is TGCGCCAGCAGCAGGGGCGGGAGTCCTCTCAATGAGCAGTTCTTC. It codes for CASSRGGSPLNEQFF. This chain links TRBV5-1 with TRBJ2-1, with 7 bases matching TRBD2. The CDR3 length is 15 residues. The germline CDR1 and CDR2 sequences are SGHRS and YFSETQ. J gave up 6 bases and V 4 bases, and 10 bases lay outside the gene matches.

The chain has TRBV12-3 or TRBV12-4 and TRBJ2-3; no clear D. V lost 3 bases to trimming and J lost 5 bases, with 6 bases between them. The CDR3 has 12 amino acids. This CDR3 reads CASSLRIDTQYF. The CDR3 DNA follows: TGTGCCAGCAGTTTGAGAATAGATACGCAGTATTTT.

J is TRBJ2-3 and V is TRBV4-3; 7 bases align to TRBD2. The CDR3 has 16 residues. Germline CDR1 reads LGHNA; CDR2 reads YSLEER. With 1 base clipped from V and 1 base from J, the junction kept 5 bases outside the gene matches. The CDR3 coding sequence is TGCGCCAGCAGCCAAGTAGCGGGTAGGGGCACAGATACGCAGTATTTT. Amino acids: CASSQVAGRGTDTQYF.

The rearrangement joins TRBV5-1 to TRBJ2-3; TRBD2 might be the D (5 bases). With 1 base removed from V and 3 bases from J, the gap between germline ends came to 9 bases. Germline CDR1 SGHRS, CDR2 YFSETQ. The CDR3 has 14 residues. The CDR3 sequence: CASSLLRGTDTQYF. For the CDR3, the DNA is TGCGCCAGCAGCTTGTTACGGGGAACAGATACGCAGTATTTT.

V and J are TRBV19 and TRBJ1-5; TRBD1 matches at 10 bases. The V gene end was trimmed by 2 bases and the J gene end by 4 bases; junction bases not matched to a gene: 8. CDR3 length: 17 amino acids. CDR1 is LNHDA and CDR2 is SQIVND in the germline V gene (reference sequence). CDR3 sequence: CASSINPGQGRNQPQHF. Here the CDR3 DNA reads TGTGCCAGTAGTATAAATCCGGGACAGGGGCGGAATCAGCCCCAGCATTTT.

The chain recombines TRBV6-6 with TRBJ2-2; 7 bases map to TRBD2. The CDR3 has 14 residues. Looked up from germline, CDR1 is MNHNY and CDR2 is SVGAGI (reference sequence). CDR3 DNA sequence: TGTGCGACGCTAATGGGAGGGCCCGCCGGGGAGCTGTTTTTT. Its protein product is CATLMGGPAGELFF.

The table lists this clone with a count of one. The chain combines TRBV7-6 with TRBJ2-7, with D tentatively TRBD2 (5 bases). The CDR3 loop spans 12 amino acids. Trimming cost V 6 bases and J 4 bases, with 10 bases left between them. Germline lookup yields CDR1 SGHVS and CDR2 FNYEAQ. In DNA form, the CDR3 reads TGTGCCAGCAGTTCCCCGGGGTACGAGCAGTACTTC. This sequence encodes CASSSPGYEQYF.

The genes are TRBV4-1 and TRBJ2-7; D is undetermined. V was cut by 0 bases and J by 0 bases, with 6 bases left in between. Per germline, CDR1 MGHRA and CDR2 YSYEKL. The CDR3 totals 14 residues. This chain's CDR3 is CASSQDHPSYEQYF. The DNA for the CDR3 is TGCGCCAGCAGCCAAGATCACCCCTCCTACGAGCAGTACTTC.

The gene calls are TRBV5-1 and TRBJ2-2, with TRBD2 identical over 8 bases. Germline V gives CDR1 SGHRS, CDR2 YFSETQ. The CDR3 spans 18 residues. Unmatched junction bases numbered 11, after V lost 1 base and J lost 3 bases. The CDR3: CASSLIGFRGRHTGELFF. The DNA of the CDR3 is TGCGCCAGCAGCTTGATAGGTTTTCGCGGGAGGCACACCGGGGAGCTGTTTTTT. The whole variable domain, remainder taken from reference TRBV5-1 and TRBJ2-2, is KAGVTQTPRYLIKTRGQQVTLSCSPISGHRSVSWYQQTPGQGLQFLFEYFSETQRNKGNFPGRFSGRQFSNSRSEMNVSTLELGDSALYLCASSLIGFRGRHTGELFFGEGSRLTVL.

In its sample, this clone was seen once. This chain connects TRBV6-2 or TRBV6-3 to TRBJ2-1; D unclear. The V end lost 2 bases, the J end lost 6 bases, and 14 bases lay between the germline ends. Germline CDR1 and CDR2: MNHEY and SVGEGT. This CDR3 has 15 amino acids. The CDR3 sequence is CASSYGGLQPNEQFF. The CDR3 region has the DNA TGTGCCAGCAGTTACGGTGGGCTCCAGCCCAATGAGCAGTTCTTC.

The V and J genes are TRBV28 and TRBJ1-1; 7 positions agree with TRBD1. V was pared by 6 bases and J by 0 bases, with 4 bases of the junction left unmatched. The CDR3 is 14 residues long. Germline-derived CDR1 and CDR2 are MDHEN and SYDVKM. The CDR3 nucleotides read TGTGCCAGCAGACTGACAGGGCTGAACACTGAAGCTTTCTTT. Its protein product is CASRLTGLNTEAFF.